The clone carrying this T cell receptor beta chain is judged medium-sized. No antigen is known for it. The data are from a study of liver allograft versus peripheral blood T cells. Study-wide background: Recipients' peripheral blood served as the comparator for T cell receptor repertoires in transplanted livers.

TCRdb redid the calling of the reads with MiXCR, one entry per CDR3 protein. Of roughly 8,300 distinct CDR3 sequences in the sample, approximately 15% were seen once. Study-wide findings and caveats: Liver allograft T cell receptor repertoires were reported to differ from peripheral blood repertoires.

The clonotype comes from a human patient who had a liver transplant. The graft donor may be the source of some T cells.

The CDR3 DNA sequence: TGCAGTGCCCTAAGGGGACAGAACTATGGCTACACCTTC. Amino acid sequence: CSALRGQNYGYTF. The genes are TRBV20-1 and TRBJ1-2, with 7 positions matching TRBD1. This CDR3 spans 13 amino acids. Germline V CDR1 and CDR2: DFQATT, SNEGSKA (reference sequence). V gave up 6 bases and J gave up 2 bases; unmatched junction bases: 6.